This TCR beta chain originates from a study of T-cell memory formation after mild COVID-19. Study-level information: TCR clusters were largely donor specific. Whole-study findings and limits: Balance between CD4 and CD8 was seen in clones contracting day 15 to 85, and a CD4+ lean was seen in later expanders. Contracting CD4+ clones sat mainly in CM and EM; CD8+ in EMRA. What remained unconfirmed was the SARS-CoV-2 specificity of second-wave clones peaking on day 37.

Comment on this clonotype: Its antigen is not known.

TCRdb re-called the 5' RACE reads through MiXCR, storing one row per CDR3 protein. This table holds 450,000 or so distinct CDR3 sequences, 25% found once. This clonotype was obtained from an adult woman who had mild COVID-19 (a few samples of this study predate the infection). Cell type and time point are not known. Material: PBMCs or a T cell subset sorted from them (not recorded which).

The CDR3, as DNA: TGTGCCAGCAGCCTGACTAGCGGGATACCGGAGCAGTTCTTC. It yields the protein CASSLTSGIPEQFF. The chain joins TRBV3-1 to TRBJ2-1; TRBD2 aligns across 11 bases. V shed 4 bases, J shed 10 bases, and the junction held 6 bases outside the gene matches. This CDR3 has 14 residues. Per the germline V gene, CDR1 is LGHDT and CDR2 is YNNKEL (reference sequence).